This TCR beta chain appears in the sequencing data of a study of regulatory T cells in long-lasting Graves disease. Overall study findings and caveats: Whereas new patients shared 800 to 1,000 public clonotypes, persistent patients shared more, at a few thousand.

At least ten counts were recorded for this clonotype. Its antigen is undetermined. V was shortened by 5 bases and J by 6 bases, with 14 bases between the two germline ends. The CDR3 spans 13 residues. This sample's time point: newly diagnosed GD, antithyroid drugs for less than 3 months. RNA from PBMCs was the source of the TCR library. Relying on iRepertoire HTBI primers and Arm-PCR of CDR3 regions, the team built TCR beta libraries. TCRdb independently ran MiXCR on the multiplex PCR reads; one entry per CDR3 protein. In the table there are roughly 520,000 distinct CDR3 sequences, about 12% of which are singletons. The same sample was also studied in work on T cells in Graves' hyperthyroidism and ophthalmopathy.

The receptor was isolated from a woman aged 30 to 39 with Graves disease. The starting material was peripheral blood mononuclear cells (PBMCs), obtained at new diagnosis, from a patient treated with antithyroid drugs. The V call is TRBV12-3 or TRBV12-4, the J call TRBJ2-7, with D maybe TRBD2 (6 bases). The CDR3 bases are TGTGCCAGCAGTCGGGAGTTGGGTTCCGAGCAGTACTTC. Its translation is CASSRELGSEQYF.